These T cell receptor beta chains were read from a single sample in a study of molecular identifiers for immune sequencing clone quantification. One entry per CDR3 protein, called by TCRdb with MiXCR from the PCR reads. In the table there are some 320,000 distinct CDR3 sequences, roughly 23% of which are singletons. The sequenced sample consisted of naive CD8+ T cells from blood, with Jurkat cell RNA spiked in. The receptors here all came from a human donor in good health. Some libraries in this study had Jurkat cell RNA spiked in. Each CDR3 is given with its conserved first and last residue. A D gene is named only where the DNA matches it firmly. Clone size appears in some rows only: once, few, many, or a class for an expanded clone.

J gene: TRBJ2-1
D gene: TRBD1
CDR3 length: 13
V gene: TRBV30
clone size: few
CDR3 protein: CAWSTGGFNEQFF
CDR3 DNA: TGTGCCTGGAGTACAGGGGGGTTTAATGAGCAGTTCTTC

J gene: TRBJ2-2
D gene: -
CDR3 length: 13
V gene: TRBV3-1
clone size: -
CDR3 protein: CASRDVNTGELFF
CDR3 DNA: TGTGCCAGCCGGGACGTGAACACCGGGGAGCTGTTTTTT

J gene: TRBJ2-5
D gene: -
CDR3 length: 14
V gene: TRBV7-9
clone size: many
CDR3 protein: CASSLALGEETQYF
CDR3 DNA: TGTGCCAGCAGCCTAGCCCTTGGAGAAGAGACCCAGTACTTC

J gene: TRBJ2-3
D gene: -
CDR3 length: 13
V gene: TRBV5-6
clone size: many
CDR3 protein: CASSADMTDTQYF
CDR3 DNA: TGTGCCAGCAGCGCAGACATGACAGATACGCAGTATTTT

J gene: TRBJ1-1
D gene: TRBD1
CDR3 length: 15
V gene: TRBV12-5
clone size: many
CDR3 protein: CASGLGTGNNAEAFF
CDR3 DNA: TGTGCTAGTGGTTTGGGGACAGGGAACAACGCTGAAGCTTTCTTT

J gene: TRBJ1-1
D gene: -
CDR3 length: 12
V gene: TRBV29-1
clone size: many
CDR3 protein: CSVVGGNTEAFF
CDR3 DNA: TGCAGCGTTGTAGGGGGAAACACTGAAGCTTTCTTT

J gene: TRBJ2-7
D gene: TRBD1
CDR3 length: 12
V gene: TRBV19
clone size: -
CDR3 protein: CASSGTDYQQYF
CDR3 DNA: TGTGCCAGTAGTGGGACAGACTACCAGCAGTACTTT

J gene: TRBJ2-1
D gene: -
CDR3 length: 12
V gene: TRBV12-5
clone size: few
CDR3 protein: CASGSYLDEQFF
CDR3 DNA: TGTGCTAGTGGTTCCTACCTGGATGAGCAGTTCTTC

J gene: TRBJ2-7
D gene: -
CDR3 length: 12
V gene: TRBV28
clone size: many
CDR3 protein: CASSLGIYEQYF
CDR3 DNA: TGTGCCAGCAGTTTGGGTATCTACGAGCAGTACTTC

J gene: TRBJ2-1
D gene: -
CDR3 length: 12
V gene: TRBV30
clone size: few
CDR3 protein: CAWSVLASEQFF
CDR3 DNA: TGTGCCTGGAGTGTACTGGCCTCAGAGCAGTTCTTC

J gene: TRBJ1-4
D gene: TRBD1
CDR3 length: 16
V gene: TRBV11-2
clone size: -
CDR3 protein: CASSLEGTATNEKLFF
CDR3 DNA: TGTGCCAGCAGCTTAGAGGGGACAGCAACTAATGAAAAACTGTTTTTT

J gene: TRBJ1-5
D gene: TRBD1
CDR3 length: 15
V gene: TRBV5-6
clone size: -
CDR3 protein: CASSLWDRGNQPQHF
CDR3 DNA: TGTGCCAGCAGCTTGTGGGACAGGGGTAATCAGCCCCAGCATTTT

J gene: TRBJ2-7
D gene: -
CDR3 length: 14
V gene: TRBV4-1
clone size: few
CDR3 protein: CASSQEGGLTEQYF
CDR3 DNA: TGCGCCAGCAGCCAAGAGGGGGGACTGACCGAGCAGTACTTC

J gene: TRBJ1-1
D gene: -
CDR3 length: 13
V gene: TRBV2
clone size: -
CDR3 protein: CASSEGQDGEAFF
CDR3 DNA: TGTGCCAGCAGTGAAGGACAGGATGGGGAAGCTTTCTTT

J gene: TRBJ1-1
D gene: -
CDR3 length: 14
V gene: TRBV24-1
clone size: few
CDR3 protein: CATRGSWENTEAFF
CDR3 DNA: TGTGCCACCAGGGGATCTTGGGAGAACACTGAAGCTTTCTTT

J gene: TRBJ2-3
D gene: TRBD2
CDR3 length: 15
V gene: TRBV27
clone size: -
CDR3 protein: CASSFLAGWMDTQYF
CDR3 DNA: TGTGCCAGCAGTTTTCTAGCGGGATGGATGGATACGCAGTATTTT

J gene: TRBJ2-5
D gene: TRBD2
CDR3 length: 16
V gene: TRBV7-6
clone size: many
CDR3 protein: CASSPLAGGPEETQYF
CDR3 DNA: TGTGCCAGCAGCCCCCTAGCGGGGGGCCCAGAAGAGACCCAGTACTTC

J gene: TRBJ1-1
D gene: -
CDR3 length: 13
V gene: TRBV20-1
clone size: -
CDR3 protein: CSARDYRGAEAFF
CDR3 DNA: TGCAGTGCTAGAGATTATAGAGGGGCGGAAGCTTTCTTT

J gene: TRBJ2-6
D gene: -
CDR3 length: 15
V gene: TRBV7-9
clone size: many
CDR3 protein: CASSLNPSGANVLTF
CDR3 DNA: TGTGCCAGCAGCTTAAACCCCTCTGGGGCCAACGTCCTGACTTTC

J gene: TRBJ2-5
D gene: -
CDR3 length: 13
V gene: TRBV14
clone size: -
CDR3 protein: CASSPFGSETQYF
CDR3 DNA: TGTGCCAGCAGCCCCTTTGGGTCAGAGACCCAGTACTTC